Each of the 20 T cell receptor beta chains below was sequenced from the same sample in a study of T cell changes during pregnancy in multiple sclerosis. TCRdb keeps only in-frame clones here, not all; method: immunoSEQ multiplex PCR. The sample contains around 92,000 clones, roughly 92% of which appear only once. The sample in question was peripheral blood, obtained after pregnancy. These TCRs come from a female donor with multiple sclerosis, enrolled in a pregnancy study.

The chain links TRBV6-4 to TRBJ2-1, with TRBD1 identical over 7 bases. CDR3 size: 14 residues. Germline loops: CDR1 MRHNA, CDR2 SNTAGT. Trimming cost V 2 bases and J 2 bases; bases outside gene matches: 0. The CDR3 DNA reads TGTGCCAGCAGTGACACAGGGGCCTACAATGAGCAGTTCTTC. Translation: CASSDTGAYNEQFF.

The V and J genes are TRBV27 and TRBJ2-7, with 8 nucleotides matching TRBD2. Looked up from germline, CDR1 is MNHEY and CDR2 is SMNVEV (reference sequence). CDR3 size: 14 residues. Trimming removed 3 bases from V and 6 bases from J; junction bases left unmatched: 7. The CDR3 protein is CASSFRGLASEQYF. The CDR3 DNA sequence: TGTGCCAGCAGTTTCCGCGGACTAGCCTCCGAGCAGTACTTC.

The rearrangement links TRBV7-8 to TRBJ2-7; TRBD2 is a possible D gene (5 bases). There are 14 residues in the CDR3. V shed 1 base and J shed 3 bases, with 10 bases lying between them. CDR1 and CDR2 from the germline V gene are SGHVS and FQNEAQ. The CDR3, as DNA: TGTGCCAGCAGCTTAGACCTAGCAGTCTACGAGCAGTACTTC. Its protein is CASSLDLAVYEQYF.

V gene TRBV28 combines with J gene TRBJ2-3, with D maybe TRBD1 (5 bases). From germline, CDR1 is MDHEN and CDR2 SYDVKM. The CDR3 is 19 amino acids. V gave up 3 bases and J gave up 0 bases, with 22 bases separating them. The CDR3 DNA reads TGTGCCAGCAGTTTGGGGCGTGAAAACGTTAAACCTAGCACAGATACGCAGTATTTT. It specifies CASSLGRENVKPSTDTQYF. The full variable domain, its missing parts supplied by reference TRBV28 and TRBJ2-3, is DVKVTQSSRYLVKRTGEKVFLECVQDMDHENMFWYRQDPGLGLRLIYFSYDVKMKEKGDIPEGYSVSREKKERFSLILESASTNQTSMYLCASSLGRENVKPSTDTQYFGPGTRLTVL.

This sequence joins TRBV4-3 and TRBJ2-3; TRBD1 might be the D (6 bases). Per the germline V gene, CDR1 is LGHNA and CDR2 is YSLEER. V gave up 1 base and J gave up 2 bases, with 22 bases separating them. The CDR3 is made up of 19 amino acids. CDR3 DNA sequence: TGCGCCAGCAGCCAAGCCCTATTTCAGGGGTCGTCTCCCACAGATACGCAGTATTTT. As protein: CASSQALFQGSSPTDTQYF.

The V call is TRBV28, the J call TRBJ2-2, with D possibly being TRBD1 (6 bases). CDR3 size: 15 residues. The germline gives CDR1 MDHEN, CDR2 SYDVKM. V was clipped by 6 bases and J by 3 bases, with 14 bases between them. CDR3 coding DNA: TGTGCCAGCAGCCGGTCACAGGGTCACACCGGGGAGCTGTTTTTT. Translated: CASSRSQGHTGELFF.

The rearrangement uses TRBV29-1 and TRBJ1-2; D ambiguous. The CDR3 has 11 residues. Germline V gives CDR1 SQVTM, CDR2 ANQGSEA. V gave up 7 bases and J gave up 6 bases, with 12 bases separating them. CDR3 DNA: TGCAGCGGGCGAGACTGGAATGGCTACACCTTC. Encoded protein: CSGRDWNGYTF.

This chain connects TRBV2 to TRBJ2-1; tentatively, D is TRBD1 (6 bases). The CDR3 covers 13 residues. Germline CDR1 and CDR2: SNHLY and FYNNEI. V dropped 1 base and J dropped 7 bases, with 8 bases sitting between them. The CDR3 spells CASSEGTENEQFF. CDR3 DNA sequence: TGTGCCAGCAGTGAAGGGACAGAAAATGAGCAGTTCTTC.

The rearrangement uses TRBV4-2 and TRBJ1-5, with D hard to call. In germline, CDR1 is LGHNA, CDR2 YNFKEQ. This CDR3 contains 15 residues. Deletions cut 0 bases from V and 4 bases from J, with 10 bases between. This CDR3 is CASSQEGGKNQPQHF. The CDR3 nucleotides are TGTGCCAGCAGCCAAGAAGGAGGGAAGAATCAGCCCCAGCATTTT.

This clone occurred a few times. This chain connects TRBV9 to TRBJ1-2; unclear D gene. CDR3 length equals 13 residues. Germline lookup yields CDR1 SGDLS and CDR2 YYNGEE. Trimming took off 0 bases at V and 7 bases at J, with 10 bases between the two ends. The CDR3 sequence is CASSVGTVGGYTF. The CDR3 bases are TGTGCCAGCAGCGTAGGGACTGTAGGTGGCTACACCTTC.

The rearrangement joins TRBV28 to TRBJ2-1; D is perhaps TRBD1 (5 bases). The CDR3 is made up of 14 amino acids. V was clipped by 3 bases and J by 7 bases, with 13 bases between them. The germline V gene encodes CDR1 MDHEN and CDR2 SYDVKM. The CDR3 DNA is TGTGCCAGCAGTTTCGCAGGGCCAAGGAATGAGCAGTTCTTC. It codes for CASSFAGPRNEQFF.

The V call is TRBV19, the J call TRBJ1-2, with D perhaps matching TRBD1 (5 bases). Germline assignment: CDR1 LNHDA and CDR2 SQIVND (reference sequence). The V end lost 7 bases, the J end lost 7 bases, and 13 bases lay between the germline ends. CDR3 size: 12 residues. In DNA form, the CDR3 reads TGTGCCAGTACGACCGGACATCTTGGCTACACCTTC. It translates to CASTTGHLGYTF.

V gene TRBV27 combines with J gene TRBJ1-5; D gene unclear. The germline CDR1 and CDR2 sequences are MNHEY and SMNVEV (reference sequence). The CDR3 is 16 amino acids. V was shortened by 5 bases and J by 6 bases, with 20 bases between the two germline ends. The CDR3 DNA follows: TGTGCCAGCAGTAGAATGACCGCGACTGGGAGTCAGCCCCAGCATTTT. Protein product: CASSRMTATGSQPQHF.

This sequence joins TRBV6-1 and TRBJ2-7; D is perhaps TRBD1 (5 bases). Germline V gene data show CDR1 as MNHNS and CDR2 as SASEGT. Trimming took 1 base from V and 3 from J, leaving 10 bases between them. The CDR3 consists of 14 residues. For the CDR3, the DNA is TGTGCCAGCAGTGAAGGGTTAGGGGTCTACGAGCAGTACTTC. This gives the protein CASSEGLGVYEQYF.

V is TRBV28 and J is TRBJ1-2; the match to TRBD1 covers 8 bases. In germline, CDR1 is MDHEN, CDR2 SYDVKM. Germline trimming cut 3 bases from V and 8 bases from J; bases unmatched to any gene: 23. The length of the CDR3 is 19 residues. CDR3 sequence reads: CASSFIFGSGQVGTRGYTF. CDR3 coding DNA: TGTGCCAGCAGTTTTATTTTCGGATCGGGACAGGTGGGCACCCGCGGCTACACCTTC.

The CDR3 coding sequence is TGTGCCAGCAGCTCGGGACAGGTCCATACTGAAGCTTTCTTT. This sequence encodes CASSSGQVHTEAFF. V is TRBV7-2 and J is TRBJ1-1; TRBD1 matches at 8 bases. In germline, CDR1 is SGHTA, CDR2 FQGNSA. This CDR3 is 14 amino acids long. The trim removed 4 bases at V and 5 bases at J, leaving 6 bases unmatched.

The rearrangement joins TRBV27 to TRBJ2-3; 10 nucleotides align to TRBD2. Trimming took 4 bases from V and 9 from J; bases not matched to a gene: 7. The CDR3 length is 14 residues. The V gene's germline CDR1 is MNHEY and CDR2 SMNVEV (reference sequence). The CDR3 coding sequence is TGTGCCAGCAGTTACCACCAGACTAGCGGGACGCAGTATTTT. Translation gives CASSYHQTSGTQYF.

The V gene is TRBV28, the J gene TRBJ1-4; 8 bases align to TRBD1. Germline CDR1 is MDHEN and CDR2 is SYDVKM. With 5 bases clipped from V and 7 bases from J, the junction kept 9 bases outside the gene matches. This CDR3 is 15 amino acids long. The CDR3 region has the DNA TGTGCCAGCAGTCCGACAGGGGCTTCGGTTGAAAAACTGTTTTTT. It is translated as CASSPTGASVEKLFF.

The gene calls are TRBV18 and TRBJ1-1; D gene unclear. Trimming shortened V by 2 bases and J by 2 bases, and 6 bases separated the two germline ends. The germline V gene has CDR1 KGHSH and CDR2 LQKENI. This CDR3 is 13 amino acids long. The CDR3 is CASSPTSNTEAFF. For the CDR3, the DNA is TGTGCCAGCTCACCAACTTCCAACACTGAAGCTTTCTTT.

The rearrangement uses TRBV16 and TRBJ2-5, with D possibly TRBD2 on 5 matching bases. Looked up from germline, CDR1 is KGHSY and CDR2 is FQNENV. CDR3 size: 15 residues. The germline V and J ends were trimmed by 1 base and 2 bases, with 11 bases remaining between them. DNA for the CDR3: TGTGCCAGCAGCCAATATCGGGGTCAACAAGAGACCCAGTACTTC. It codes for CASSQYRGQQETQYF.